This entry lists 14 T cell receptor beta chains sequenced from one sample in a study of T-cell reconstitution after alpha-beta-depleted transplantation in children. Unique molecular identifiers were incorporated when the TCRbeta library was constructed. TCRdb re-called the PCR reads with MiXCR, one entry per CDR3 protein. The sample lists about 410,000 distinct CDR3 sequences, about a fifth occurring once. This specimen was PBMCs from the stem cell graft donor, taken from the stem cell graft. The receptors shown here come from a human donor who donated a stem cell graft to a child with acute myeloid leukemia.

This clonotype was recorded at least ten times. CDR3 in DNA: TGCAGTGCGCAGCCGTATACTAGCGGCCTCACAGATACGCAGTATTTT. Protein: CSAQPYTSGLTDTQYF. The rearrangement joins TRBV20-1 to TRBJ2-3, with 8 bases fitting TRBD2. Germline CDR1 DFQATT, CDR2 SNEGSKA (reference sequence). With V trimmed by 6 bases and J by 2 bases, 13 bases remained unmatched. The CDR3 totals 16 residues.

For this clonotype: This may be a read error: a much more frequent sequence differs by one nucleotide. The J gene is TRBJ2-7, the V gene TRBV7-9; D unclear. This CDR3 region has 13 residues. CDR1 is SEHNR and CDR2 is FQNEAQ in the germline V gene (reference sequence). With 4 bases removed from V and 0 bases from J, the gap between germline ends came to 7 bases. The CDR3 protein is CASSSQSSYEQYF. Here the CDR3 DNA reads TGTGCCAGCAGCTCACAGAGCTCCTACGAGCAGTACTTC.

This chain joins TRBV7-9 and TRBJ2-1; 7 bases align to TRBD2. This CDR3 region has 15 residues. Germline V gene sequence: CDR1 SEHNR, CDR2 FQNEAQ (reference sequence). The trim removed 3 bases at V and 6 bases at J, leaving 8 bases unmatched. CDR3 nucleotide sequence: TGTGCCAGCAGCTTCTTGGCGGGAGAATCCAATGAGCAGTTCTTC. It specifies CASSFLAGESNEQFF.

The chain is built from TRBV28 and TRBJ2-7; possible D gene TRBD1, 5 bases. V was clipped by 3 bases and J by 1 base, with 10 bases between them. The CDR3 is 14 amino acids. Germline lookup yields CDR1 MDHEN and CDR2 SYDVKM. As DNA, the CDR3 is TGTGCCAGCAGTTTTTGGGGCCGGTCCTACGAGCAGTACTTC. Translating gives CASSFWGRSYEQYF.

V is TRBV12-3 or TRBV12-4 and J is TRBJ1-5; perhaps TRBD1 as D (5 bases). The length of the CDR3 is 19 residues. V was pared by 5 bases and J by 0 bases, with 23 bases between. The CDR3 is CASSLREGTVLNSNQPQHF. CDR3 coding DNA: TGTGCCAGCAGTCTCAGGGAAGGGACGGTACTCAATAGCAATCAGCCCCAGCATTTT.

Comment on this clonotype: A much more abundant neighbour one base away suggests this may be a read error. The CDR3 reads CATSGSGAYNEQFF. CDR3 bases: TGCGCCACCTCGGGTAGCGGGGCCTACAATGAGCAGTTCTTC. This chain links TRBV5-1 with TRBJ2-1, with 8 positions matching TRBD2. From germline, CDR1 is SGHRS and CDR2 YFSETQ. CDR3 size: 14 residues. V was pared by 9 bases and J by 2 bases, with 7 bases of the junction left unmatched.

The chain is built from TRBV2 and TRBJ2-1; 7 bases align to TRBD2. The CDR3 is 16 amino acids. CDR1 and CDR2 (germline): SNHLY, FYNNEI. The V and J ends lost 7 bases and 7 bases, in that order; junction bases with no gene match: 16. CDR3: CASIRSASGEANEQFF. The CDR3 region has the DNA TGTGCCAGCATTAGGTCCGCTAGCGGTGAAGCAAATGAGCAGTTCTTC.

The J gene is TRBJ2-2, the V gene TRBV7-9; D remains ambiguous. Germline V gene sequence: CDR1 SEHNR, CDR2 FQNEAQ (reference sequence). CDR3 length equals 14 residues. V was cut by 2 bases and J by 2 bases, with 6 bases left in between. The CDR3 loop is CASSLSFNTGELFF. CDR3 coding DNA: TGTGCCAGCAGCTTATCTTTCAACACCGGGGAGCTGTTTTTT.

In this sample, this clonotype turned up a few times. J is TRBJ2-7 and V is TRBV18; D ambiguous. The V and J ends lost 3 bases and 5 bases respectively, with 11 bases between them. The CDR3 extends over 13 amino acids. Germline V lookup: CDR1 KGHSH, CDR2 LQKENI. The CDR3, as DNA: TGTGCCAGCTCACCTGATACCGCCCACGAGCAGTACTTC. This translates into CASSPDTAHEQYF. Drawing the rest from reference TRBV18 and TRBJ2-7, the complete variable domain is NAGVMQNPRHLVRRRGQEARLRCSPMKGHSHVYWYRQLPEEGLKFMVYLQKENIIDESGMPKERFSAEFPKEGPSILRIQQVVRGDSAAYFCASSPDTAHEQYFGPGTRLTVT.

This clonotype came up once. The genes are TRBV25-1 and TRBJ2-1, with 8 bases identical to TRBD1. Looked up from germline, CDR1 is MGHDK and CDR2 is SYGVNS. The CDR3 extends over 16 amino acids. J was trimmed by 5 bases and V by 4 bases; bases with no gene match: 10. CDR3 protein: CASSALTGVIDNEQFF. In DNA, the CDR3 is TGTGCCAGCAGTGCGTTGACAGGGGTGATTGACAATGAGCAGTTCTTC.

This clonotype was recorded a few times. The gene calls are TRBV6-2 or TRBV6-3 and TRBJ1-1; D gene unclear. This CDR3 has 10 amino acids. Trimming removed 10 bases at V and 10 bases at J, with 13 bases between. Germline CDR1 MNHEY, CDR2 SVGEGT. The CDR3 is CATGGWGAFF. CDR3 nucleotide sequence: TGTGCCACCGGAGGGTGGGGAGCTTTCTTT.

The V gene is TRBV15, the J gene TRBJ2-7; a weak D match, TRBD1 (5 bases). Per the germline V gene, CDR1 is LNHNV and CDR2 is YYDKDF (reference sequence). V was clipped by 1 base and J by 0 bases, with 10 bases between them. The CDR3 covers 15 residues. The CDR3: CATSRVPGSSYEQYF. In DNA, the CDR3 is TGTGCCACCAGCAGAGTACCAGGGTCCTCCTACGAGCAGTACTTC.

In its sample, this clonotype was seen many times. The chain combines TRBV20-1 with TRBJ1-1; D unclear. The CDR3 runs to 9 residues. V was cut by 8 bases and J by 3 bases, with 4 bases left in between. Per germline, CDR1 DFQATT and CDR2 SNEGSKA (reference sequence). CDR3 sequence reads: CSQDTEAFF. CDR3 nucleotide sequence: TGCAGTCAGGACACTGAAGCTTTCTTT.

V and J are TRBV5-6 and TRBJ2-5, with 11 bases matching TRBD2. With 1 base clipped from V and 1 base from J, the junction kept 6 bases outside the gene matches. Germline V CDR1 and CDR2: SGHDT, YYEEEE. This CDR3 is 17 amino acids long. The CDR3 reads CASSLYGTSGSQETQYF. The CDR3 DNA reads as TGTGCCAGCAGCTTGTACGGGACTAGCGGATCCCAAGAGACCCAGTACTTC.